This T cell receptor (beta chain) came from a study of blood T cell repertoires in COVID-19. Study summary: Sample material is recorded as cDNA or gDNA derived from T cells, B-cell-depleted T cells, or PBMCs.

Authors' methods: Reference gene primer amplification in the assay estimated nucleated cell counts. Method: immunoSEQ multiplex PCR; TCRdb's copy keeps in-frame clones and lacks some. V and J calls and clone size are copied from that table; D and trimming were computed from the DNA. The repertoire holds 30,000 to 35,000 clones, with 90% to 95% as singletons. Per the germline V gene, CDR1 is SGHRS and CDR2 is YFSETQ. V was pared by 3 bases and J by 9 bases, with 7 bases of the junction left unmatched. The CDR3 consists of 13 residues. What was sequenced was peripheral blood. The chain joins TRBV5-1 to TRBJ2-7, with 9 bases fitting TRBD1. The TCR comes from a human donor in a cohort sampled during active COVID-19. CDR3 DNA sequence: TGCGCCAGCAGCTCTTCCGGGACAGGGTTGCAGTACTTC. Protein sequence: CASSSSGTGLQYF.